This TCR beta chain was profiled in a study of cytomegalovirus exposure and HLA in healthy donors. With regard to this clone: No antigen is known for it.

Points from the study as a whole: Within the data, a cluster of highly shared sequence variants was likely a sequencing artifact. Common viral pathogens seemed, in a later analysis, to connect with several of the most significant clusters. When a later analysis was performed, an Asian-associated ancestry cluster reportedly had fewer N-insertions than the roughly 670-donor mean. It was approximately 150 TCR beta chains that were listed as cytomegalovirus-associated.

It was with 60 Vbeta and 13 Jbeta primers that the PCR ran. Sequencing used immunoSEQ multiplex PCR; TCRdb keeps in-frame clones, though not all of them. The sample includes approximately 220,000 clones, approximately 80% of them seen just once. Germline loops: CDR1 MGHRA, CDR2 YSYEKL. V lost 0 bases and J lost 11, with 17 bases in between. The CDR3 covers 15 residues. The sample taken for sequencing was PBMCs. The sequence was obtained from a boy between 2 and 10 years old in good health and CMV-seronegative. The chain recombines TRBV4-1 with TRBJ1-5; D is unresolved. The CDR3 DNA reads as TGCGCCAGCAGCCAAGACGGGGAGCACCTAGGGTCCCAGCATTTT. Translating it yields CASSQDGEHLGSQHF.